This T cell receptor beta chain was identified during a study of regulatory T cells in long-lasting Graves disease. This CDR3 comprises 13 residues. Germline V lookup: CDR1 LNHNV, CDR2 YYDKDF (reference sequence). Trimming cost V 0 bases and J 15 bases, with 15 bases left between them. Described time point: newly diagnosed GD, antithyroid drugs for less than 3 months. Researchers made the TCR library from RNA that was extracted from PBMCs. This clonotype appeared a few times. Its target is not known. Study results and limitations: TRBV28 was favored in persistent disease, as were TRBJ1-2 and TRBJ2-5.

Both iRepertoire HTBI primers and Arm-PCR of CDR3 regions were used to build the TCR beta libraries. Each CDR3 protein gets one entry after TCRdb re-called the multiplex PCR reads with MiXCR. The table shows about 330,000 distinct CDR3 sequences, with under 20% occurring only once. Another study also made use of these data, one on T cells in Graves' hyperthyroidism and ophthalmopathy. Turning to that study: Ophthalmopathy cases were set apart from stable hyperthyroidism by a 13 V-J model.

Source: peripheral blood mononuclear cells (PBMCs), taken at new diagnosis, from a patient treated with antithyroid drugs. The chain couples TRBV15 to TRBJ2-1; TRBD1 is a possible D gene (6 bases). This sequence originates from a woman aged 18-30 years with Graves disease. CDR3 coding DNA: TGTGCCACCAGCAGAGATCCGGGACACCCTCCGTTCTTC. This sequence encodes CATSRDPGHPPFF. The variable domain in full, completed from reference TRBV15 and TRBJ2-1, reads DAMVIQNPRYQVTQFGKPVTLSCSQTLNHNVMYWYQQKSSQAPKLLFHYYDKDFNNEADTPDNFQSRRPNTSFCFLDIRSPGLGDTAMYLCATSRDPGHPPFFGPGTRLTVL.